This T cell receptor beta chain stems from a study of a mutant IDH1 vaccine in newly diagnosed glioma. Germline V gene sequence: CDR1 SGHVS, CDR2 FNYEAQ. With 0 bases removed from V and 5 bases from J, the gap between germline ends came to 8 bases. CDR3 size: 13 residues. The assay was immunoSEQ multiplex PCR, and TCRdb's table has in-frame clones only and misses some. The sample contains about 54,000 clones, more than 80% of which appear only once. Time point: baseline, week 1 (first vaccination visit). Documented treatment: pre-vaccination baseline after standard-of-care therapy. Specimen: PBMCs, collected from a glioma patient treated with radiotherapy, temozolomide or both. The rearrangement links TRBV7-6 to TRBJ2-7, with D uncertain. This sequence was found in a man aged 18 to 30 with glioma. The CDR3 DNA follows: TGTGCCAGCAGCTTAGCGTGGACCAACGAGCAGTACTTC. Residues: CASSLAWTNEQYF.